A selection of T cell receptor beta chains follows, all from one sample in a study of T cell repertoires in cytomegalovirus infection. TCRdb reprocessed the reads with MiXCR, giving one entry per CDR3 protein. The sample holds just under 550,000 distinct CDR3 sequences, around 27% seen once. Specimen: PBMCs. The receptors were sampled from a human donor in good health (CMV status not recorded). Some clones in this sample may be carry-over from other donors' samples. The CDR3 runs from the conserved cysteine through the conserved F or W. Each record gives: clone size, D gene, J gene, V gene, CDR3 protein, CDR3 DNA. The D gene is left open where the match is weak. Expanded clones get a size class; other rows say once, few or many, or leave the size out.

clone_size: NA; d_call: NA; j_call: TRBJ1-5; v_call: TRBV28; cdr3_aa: CASSLSGEGNQPQHF; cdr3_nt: TGTGCCAGCAGTTTATCGGGGGAGGGCAATCAGCCCCAGCATTTT
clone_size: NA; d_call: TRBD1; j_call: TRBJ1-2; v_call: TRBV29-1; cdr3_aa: CSVEDHPQTGSGYTF; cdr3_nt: TGCAGCGTTGAAGATCACCCCCAGACAGGGTCCGGCTACACCTTC
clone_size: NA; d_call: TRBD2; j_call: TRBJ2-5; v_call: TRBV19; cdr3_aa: CASSIWAGVNGETQYF; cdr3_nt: TGTGCCAGTAGTATCTGGGCGGGAGTGAATGGGGAGACCCAGTACTTC
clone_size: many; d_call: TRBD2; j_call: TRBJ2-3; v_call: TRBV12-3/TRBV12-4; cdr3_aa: CASSSASGYTDTQYF; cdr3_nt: TGTGCCAGCAGTTCAGCTAGCGGATACACAGATACGCAGTATTTT
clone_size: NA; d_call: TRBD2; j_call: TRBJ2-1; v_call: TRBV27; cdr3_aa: CASSLRMGGSYNEQFF; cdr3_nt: TGTGCCAGCAGTTTAAGAATGGGAGGGTCCTACAATGAGCAGTTCTTC
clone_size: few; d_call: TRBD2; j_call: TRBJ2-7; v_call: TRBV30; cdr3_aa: CAWGRGDYYEQYF; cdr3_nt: TGTGCCTGGGGAAGAGGGGACTACTACGAGCAGTACTTC
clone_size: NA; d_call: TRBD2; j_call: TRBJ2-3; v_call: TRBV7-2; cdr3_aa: CASSLGTREADTQYF; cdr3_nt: TGTGCCAGCAGCTTAGGGACTAGGGAGGCGGATACGCAGTATTTT
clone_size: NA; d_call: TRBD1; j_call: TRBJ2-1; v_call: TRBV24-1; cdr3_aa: CATSDLRDRNNEQFF; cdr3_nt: TGTGCCACCAGTGATTTGCGGGACAGGAACAATGAGCAGTTCTTC
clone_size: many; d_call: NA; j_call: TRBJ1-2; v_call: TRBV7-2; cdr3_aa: CASSRALLGNYGYTF; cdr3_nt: TGTGCCAGCAGCCGGGCCCTCCTGGGAAACTATGGCTACACCTTC
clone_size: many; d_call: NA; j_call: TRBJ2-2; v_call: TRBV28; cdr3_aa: CASSFNVGELFF; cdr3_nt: TGTGCCAGCAGTTTTAATGTCGGGGAGCTGTTTTTT
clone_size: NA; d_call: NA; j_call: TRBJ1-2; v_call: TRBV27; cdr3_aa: CASSLSIGSLGYTF; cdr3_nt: TGTGCCAGCAGTTTATCGATCGGATCTCTCGGCTACACCTTC
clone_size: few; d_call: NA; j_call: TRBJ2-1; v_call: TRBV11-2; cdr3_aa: CASSSDSSSYNEQFF; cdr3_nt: TGTGCCAGCAGCTCGGACTCCTCCTCCTACAATGAGCAGTTCTTC
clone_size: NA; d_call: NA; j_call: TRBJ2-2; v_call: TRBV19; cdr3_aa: CASSPLSWGDSNVVGELFF; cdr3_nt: TGTGCCAGTAGCCCATTGTCCTGGGGAGATAGTAACGTGGTCGGGGAGCTGTTTTTT
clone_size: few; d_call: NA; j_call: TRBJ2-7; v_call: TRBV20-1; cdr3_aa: CSAISVEQYF; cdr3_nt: TGCAGTGCTATTAGTGTGGAGCAGTACTTC
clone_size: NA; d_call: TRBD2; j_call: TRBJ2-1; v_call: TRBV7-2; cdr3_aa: CASSSGTSGSGVYNEQFF; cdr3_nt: TGTGCCAGCAGCTCGGGGACTAGCGGGAGCGGGGTCTACAATGAGCAGTTCTTC
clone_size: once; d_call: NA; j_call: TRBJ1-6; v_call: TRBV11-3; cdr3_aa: CASSSRVGDSPLHF; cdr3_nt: TGTGCCAGCAGCTCGAGGGTCGGGGATTCACCCCTCCACTTT
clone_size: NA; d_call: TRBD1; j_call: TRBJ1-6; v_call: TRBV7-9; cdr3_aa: CASSNSGQGHSPLHF; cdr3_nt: TGTGCCAGCAGCAATTCGGGACAGGGACATTCACCCCTCCACTTT
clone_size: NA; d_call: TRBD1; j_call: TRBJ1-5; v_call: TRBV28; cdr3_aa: CASEKGQGVSSNQPQHF; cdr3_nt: TGTGCCAGCGAGAAGGGACAGGGGGTGAGTAGCAATCAGCCCCAGCATTTT
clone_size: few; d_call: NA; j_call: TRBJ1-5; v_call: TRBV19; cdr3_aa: CASSIGHFNQPQHF; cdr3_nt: TGTGCCAGTAGTATTGGGCACTTCAATCAGCCCCAGCATTTT
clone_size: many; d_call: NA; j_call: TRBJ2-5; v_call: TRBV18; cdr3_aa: CASSSDLGQAEETQYF; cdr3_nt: TGTGCCAGCTCATCCGACCTGGGTCAGGCCGAAGAGACCCAGTACTTC
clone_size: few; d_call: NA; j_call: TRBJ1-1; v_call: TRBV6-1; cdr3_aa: CASRSGRDGTLGAFF; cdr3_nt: TGTGCCAGCAGGTCGGGGAGGGATGGGACCCTGGGTGCTTTCTTT
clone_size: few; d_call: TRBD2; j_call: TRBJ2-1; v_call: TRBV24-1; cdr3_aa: CATSDPTSGSLHEQFF; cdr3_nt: TGTGCCACCAGTGACCCAACTAGCGGGAGCCTGCATGAGCAGTTCTTC
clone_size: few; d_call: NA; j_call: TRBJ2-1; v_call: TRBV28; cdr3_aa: CASREEGASDGAEQFF; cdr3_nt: TGTGCCAGCAGGGAGGAGGGGGCTAGTGATGGGGCGGAGCAGTTCTTC
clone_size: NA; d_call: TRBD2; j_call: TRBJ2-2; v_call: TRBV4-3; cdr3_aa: CASSQIAGVDTGELFF; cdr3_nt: TGCGCCAGCAGCCAAATAGCGGGAGTAGACACCGGGGAGCTGTTTTTT
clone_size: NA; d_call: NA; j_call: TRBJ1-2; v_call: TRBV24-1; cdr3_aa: CATSDLKVGYTF; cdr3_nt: TGTGCCACCAGTGATTTGAAAGTTGGCTACACCTTC
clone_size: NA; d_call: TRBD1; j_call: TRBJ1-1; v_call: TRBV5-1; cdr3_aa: CASSYGTGTVMNTEAFF; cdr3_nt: TGCGCCAGCAGCTATGGGACAGGGACTGTAATGAACACTGAAGCTTTCTTT
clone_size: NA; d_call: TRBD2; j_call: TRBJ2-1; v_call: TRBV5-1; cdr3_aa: CASSSGLAGVDEQFF; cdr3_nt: TGCGCCAGCAGCTCAGGACTAGCGGGAGTCGATGAGCAGTTCTTC
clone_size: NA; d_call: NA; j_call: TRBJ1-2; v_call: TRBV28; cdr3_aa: CASRLDFGGIYGYTF; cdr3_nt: TGTGCCAGCAGATTAGACTTCGGCGGGATTTATGGCTACACCTTC
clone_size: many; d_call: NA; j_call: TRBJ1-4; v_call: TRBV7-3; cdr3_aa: CASSLRAASNEKLFF; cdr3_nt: TGTGCCAGCAGCTTAAGGGCAGCTTCTAATGAAAAACTGTTTTTT
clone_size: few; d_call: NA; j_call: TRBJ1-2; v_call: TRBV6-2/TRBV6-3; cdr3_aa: CASRTDLYGYTF; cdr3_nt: TGTGCCAGCCGGACAGACCTCTATGGCTACACCTTC
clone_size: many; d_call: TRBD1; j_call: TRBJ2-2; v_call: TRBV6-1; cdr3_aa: CASSEGWKGATGELFF; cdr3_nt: TGTGCCAGCAGTGAGGGCTGGAAGGGGGCGACCGGGGAGCTGTTTTTT
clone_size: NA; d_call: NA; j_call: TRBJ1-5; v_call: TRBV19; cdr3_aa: CASSIRDRRNSNQPQHF; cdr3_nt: TGTGCCAGTAGTATACGAGACAGGAGGAATAGCAATCAGCCCCAGCATTTT
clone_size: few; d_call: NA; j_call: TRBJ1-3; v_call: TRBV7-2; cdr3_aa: CASSFTITAGNTIYF; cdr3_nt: TGTGCCAGCAGCTTCACAATCACGGCAGGAAACACCATATATTTT
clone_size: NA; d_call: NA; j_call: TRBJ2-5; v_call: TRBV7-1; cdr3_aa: CASRTGNNQETQYF; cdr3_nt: TGTGCCAGCAGAACCGGGAATAACCAAGAGACCCAGTACTTC
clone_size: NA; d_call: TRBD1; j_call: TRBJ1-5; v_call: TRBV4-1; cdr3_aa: CASSDRDGNQPQHF; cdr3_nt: TGCGCCAGCAGCGACAGGGATGGCAATCAGCCCCAGCATTTT
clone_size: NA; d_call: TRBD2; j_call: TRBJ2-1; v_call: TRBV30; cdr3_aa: CAWSGTSGGSSYNEQFF; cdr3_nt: TGTGCCTGGAGTGGGACTAGCGGGGGGAGCTCCTACAATGAGCAGTTCTTC
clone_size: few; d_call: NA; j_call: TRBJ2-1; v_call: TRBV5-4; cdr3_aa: CASSPPRAGYNEQFF; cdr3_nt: TGTGCCAGCAGCCCCCCGCGGGCGGGATACAATGAGCAGTTCTTC
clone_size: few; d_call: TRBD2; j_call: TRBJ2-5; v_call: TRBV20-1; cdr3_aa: CSAKRDAGETQYF; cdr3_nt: TGCAGTGCCAAGCGGGACGCGGGGGAGACCCAGTACTTC
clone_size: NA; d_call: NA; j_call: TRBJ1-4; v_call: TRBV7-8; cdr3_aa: CASSPQRGGGEKLFF; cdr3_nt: TGTGCCAGCAGCCCCCAGCGGGGCGGAGGGGAAAAACTGTTTTTT
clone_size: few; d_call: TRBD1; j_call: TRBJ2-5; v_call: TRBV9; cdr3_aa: CASSVSGTGAGETQYF; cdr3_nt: TGTGCCAGCAGCGTTTCCGGGACAGGGGCGGGAGAGACCCAGTACTTC
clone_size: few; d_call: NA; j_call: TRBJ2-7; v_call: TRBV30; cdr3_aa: CALAYQYEQYF; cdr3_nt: TGTGCCTTGGCTTACCAGTACGAGCAGTACTTC
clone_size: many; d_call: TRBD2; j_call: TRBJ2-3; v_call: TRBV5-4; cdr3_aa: CASSLGPRLAEDTQYF; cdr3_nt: TGTGCCAGCAGCTTGGGTCCAAGACTAGCGGAAGATACGCAGTATTTT